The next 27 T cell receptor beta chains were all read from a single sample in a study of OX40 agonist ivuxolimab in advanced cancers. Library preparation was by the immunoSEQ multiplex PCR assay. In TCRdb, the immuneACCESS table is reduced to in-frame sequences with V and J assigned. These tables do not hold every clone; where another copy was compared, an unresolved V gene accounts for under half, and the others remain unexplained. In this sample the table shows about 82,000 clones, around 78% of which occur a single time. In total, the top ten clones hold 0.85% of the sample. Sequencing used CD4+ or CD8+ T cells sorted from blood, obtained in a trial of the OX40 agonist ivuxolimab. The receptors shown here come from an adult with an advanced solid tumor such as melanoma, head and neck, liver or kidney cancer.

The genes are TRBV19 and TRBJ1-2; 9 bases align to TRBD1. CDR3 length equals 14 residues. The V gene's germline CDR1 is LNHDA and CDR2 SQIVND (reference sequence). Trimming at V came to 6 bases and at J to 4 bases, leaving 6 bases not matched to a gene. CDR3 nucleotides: TGTGCCAGTAGCCGACAGGGGGAGGTCTATGGCTACACCTTC. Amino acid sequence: CASSRQGEVYGYTF.

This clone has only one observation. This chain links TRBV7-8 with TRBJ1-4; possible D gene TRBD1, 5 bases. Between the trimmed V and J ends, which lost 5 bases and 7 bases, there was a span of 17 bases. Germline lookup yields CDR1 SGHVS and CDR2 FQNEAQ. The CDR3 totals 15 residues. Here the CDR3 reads CASSPIQVAGEKLFF. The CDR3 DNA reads TGTGCCAGCAGCCCCATACAGGTTGCGGGTGAAAAACTGTTTTTT.

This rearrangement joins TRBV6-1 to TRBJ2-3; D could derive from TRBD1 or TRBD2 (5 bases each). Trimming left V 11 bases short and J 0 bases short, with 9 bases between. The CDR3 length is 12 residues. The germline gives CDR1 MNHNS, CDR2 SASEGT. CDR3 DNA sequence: TGTGCCGGTCGGGACAGCACAGATACGCAGTATTTT. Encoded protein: CAGRDSTDTQYF.

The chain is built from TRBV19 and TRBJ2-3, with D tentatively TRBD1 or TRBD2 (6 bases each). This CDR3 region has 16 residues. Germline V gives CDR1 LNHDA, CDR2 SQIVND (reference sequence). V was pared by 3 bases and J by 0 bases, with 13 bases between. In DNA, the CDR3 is TGTGCCAGTAGTATTCGGGGGCCGCCTAGCACAGATACGCAGTATTTT. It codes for CASSIRGPPSTDTQYF. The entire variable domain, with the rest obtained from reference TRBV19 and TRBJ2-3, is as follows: DGGITQSPKYLFRKEGQNVTLSCEQNLNHDAMYWYRQDPGQGLRLIYYSQIVNDFQKGDIAEGYSVSREKKESFPLTVTSAQKNPTAFYLCASSIRGPPSTDTQYFGPGTRLTVL.

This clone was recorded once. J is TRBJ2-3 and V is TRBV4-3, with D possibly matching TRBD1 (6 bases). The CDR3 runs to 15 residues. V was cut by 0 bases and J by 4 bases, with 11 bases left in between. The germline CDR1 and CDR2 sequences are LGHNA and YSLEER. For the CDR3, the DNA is TGCGCCAGCAGCCAAGATCTCAAGGGGGCAGATACGCAGTATTTT. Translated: CASSQDLKGADTQYF.

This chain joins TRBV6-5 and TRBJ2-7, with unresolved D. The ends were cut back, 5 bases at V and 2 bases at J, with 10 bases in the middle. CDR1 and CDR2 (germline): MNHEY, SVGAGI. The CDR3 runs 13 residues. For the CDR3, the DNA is TGTGCCAGCAGTCCAGGAAGAGCCTACGAGCAGTACTTC. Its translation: CASSPGRAYEQYF.

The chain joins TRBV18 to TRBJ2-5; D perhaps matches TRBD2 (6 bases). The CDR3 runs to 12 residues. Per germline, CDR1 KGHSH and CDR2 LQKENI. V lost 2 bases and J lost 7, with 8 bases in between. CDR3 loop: CASSPAEGTQYF. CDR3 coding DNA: TGTGCCAGCTCACCAGCGGAGGGGACCCAGTACTTC.

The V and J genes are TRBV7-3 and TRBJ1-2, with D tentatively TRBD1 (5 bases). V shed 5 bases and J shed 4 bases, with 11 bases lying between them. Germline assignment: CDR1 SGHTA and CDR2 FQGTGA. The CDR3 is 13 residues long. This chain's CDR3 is CASSTMGGYGYTF. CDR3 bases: TGTGCCAGCAGCACCATGGGGGGCTATGGCTACACCTTC.

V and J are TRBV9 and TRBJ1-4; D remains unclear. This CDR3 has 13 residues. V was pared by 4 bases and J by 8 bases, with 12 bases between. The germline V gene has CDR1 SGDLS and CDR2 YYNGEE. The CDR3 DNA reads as TGTGCCAGCAGCCCATCCTTTGCAGAAAAACTGTTTTTT. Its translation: CASSPSFAEKLFF.

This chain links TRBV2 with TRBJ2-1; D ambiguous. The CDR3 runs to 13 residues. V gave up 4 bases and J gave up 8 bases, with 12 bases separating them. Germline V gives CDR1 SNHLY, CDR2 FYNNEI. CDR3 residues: CASSAGRVDEQFF. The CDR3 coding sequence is TGTGCCAGCAGTGCAGGAAGGGTTGATGAGCAGTTCTTC.

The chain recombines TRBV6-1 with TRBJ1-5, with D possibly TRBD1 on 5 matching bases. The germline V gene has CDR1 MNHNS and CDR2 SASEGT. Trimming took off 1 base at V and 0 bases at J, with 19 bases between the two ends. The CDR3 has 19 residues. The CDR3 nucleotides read TGTGCCAGCAGTGAAGTAAAATCGGCAGGGAGCTATAGCAATCAGCCCCAGCATTTT. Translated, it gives CASSEVKSAGSYSNQPQHF.

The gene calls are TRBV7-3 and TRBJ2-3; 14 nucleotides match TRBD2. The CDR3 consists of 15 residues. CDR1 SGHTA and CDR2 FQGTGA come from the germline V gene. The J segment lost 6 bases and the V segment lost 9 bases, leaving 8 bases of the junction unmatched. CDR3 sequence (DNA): TGTGCCAGTTCCGGACTAGCGGGGGGAGGCGATACGCAGTATTTT. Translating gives CASSGLAGGGDTQYF.

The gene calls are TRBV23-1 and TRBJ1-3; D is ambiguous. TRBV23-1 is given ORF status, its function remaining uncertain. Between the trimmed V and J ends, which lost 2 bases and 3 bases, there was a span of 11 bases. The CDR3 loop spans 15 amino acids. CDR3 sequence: CASSQKGASGNTIYF. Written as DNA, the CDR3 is TGCGCCAGCAGTCAAAAGGGAGCGAGTGGAAACACCATATATTTT.

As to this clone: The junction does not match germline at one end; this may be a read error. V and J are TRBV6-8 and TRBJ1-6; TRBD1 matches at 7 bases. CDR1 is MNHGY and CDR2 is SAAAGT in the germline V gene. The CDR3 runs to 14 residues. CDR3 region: CARTGTDINSPLHF. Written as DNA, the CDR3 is TGTGCCAGAACCGGGACAGACATTAATTCGCCCCTCCACTTT.

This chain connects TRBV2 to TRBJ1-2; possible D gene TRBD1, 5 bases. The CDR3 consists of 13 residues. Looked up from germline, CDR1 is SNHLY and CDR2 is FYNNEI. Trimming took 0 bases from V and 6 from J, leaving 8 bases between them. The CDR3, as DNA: TGTGCCAGCAGTGAAGCGGGGGTGGATGGCTACACCTTC. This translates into CASSEAGVDGYTF.

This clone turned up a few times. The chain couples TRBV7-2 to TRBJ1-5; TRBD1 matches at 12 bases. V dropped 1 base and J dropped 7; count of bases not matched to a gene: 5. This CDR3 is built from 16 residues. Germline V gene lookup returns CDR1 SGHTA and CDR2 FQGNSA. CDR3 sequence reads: CASSLGGQGARQPQHF. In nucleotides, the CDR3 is TGTGCCAGCAGCTTAGGGGGACAGGGGGCTCGACAGCCCCAGCATTTT. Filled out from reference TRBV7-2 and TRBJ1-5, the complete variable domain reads GAGVSQSPSNKVTEKGKDVELRCDPISGHTALYWYRQSLGQGLEFLIYFQGNSAPDKSGLPSDRFSAERTGGSVSTLTIQRTQQEDSAVYLCASSLGGQGARQPQHFGDGTRLSIL.

The CDR3: CASSLEGVRGDGYTF. CDR3 bases: TGTGCCAGCAGCTTAGAAGGAGTCAGGGGAGATGGCTACACCTTC. V usage is TRBV7-8 and J usage is TRBJ1-2; D may be TRBD1 (6 bases). This CDR3 is built from 15 residues. Germline-derived CDR1 and CDR2 are SGHVS and FQNEAQ. The V and J ends lost 1 base and 6 bases respectively, with 15 bases between them.

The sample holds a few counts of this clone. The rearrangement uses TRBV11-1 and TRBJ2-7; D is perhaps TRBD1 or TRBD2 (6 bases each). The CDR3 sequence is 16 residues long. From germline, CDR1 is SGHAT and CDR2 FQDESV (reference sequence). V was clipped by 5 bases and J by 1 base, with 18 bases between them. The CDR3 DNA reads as TGTGCCAGCAGCCCCGGCTGGGGGGCGGAATCCTACGAGCAGTACTTC. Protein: CASSPGWGAESYEQYF.

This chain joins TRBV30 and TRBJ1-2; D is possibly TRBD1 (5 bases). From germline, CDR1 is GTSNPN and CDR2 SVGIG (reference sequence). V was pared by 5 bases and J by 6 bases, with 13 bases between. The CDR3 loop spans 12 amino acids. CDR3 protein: CAWYRLQDGYTF. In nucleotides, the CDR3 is TGTGCCTGGTACAGGTTGCAGGATGGCTACACCTTC. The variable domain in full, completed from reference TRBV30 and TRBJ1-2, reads SQTIHQWPATLVQPVGSPLSLECTVEGTSNPNLYWYRQAAGRGLQLLFYSVGIGQISSEVPQNLSASRPQDRQFILSSKKLLLSDSGFYLCAWYRLQDGYTFGSGTRLTVV.

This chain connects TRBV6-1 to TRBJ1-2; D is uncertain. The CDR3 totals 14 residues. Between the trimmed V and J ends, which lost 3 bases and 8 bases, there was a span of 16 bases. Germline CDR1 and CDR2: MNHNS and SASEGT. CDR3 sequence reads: CASSDPGRLGGYTF. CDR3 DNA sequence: TGTGCCAGCAGTGACCCCGGGAGATTAGGGGGCTACACCTTC.

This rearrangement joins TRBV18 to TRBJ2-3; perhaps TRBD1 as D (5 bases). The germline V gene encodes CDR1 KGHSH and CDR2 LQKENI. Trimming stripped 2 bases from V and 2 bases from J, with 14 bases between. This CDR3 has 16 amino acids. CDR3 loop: CASSPKDIISTDTQYF. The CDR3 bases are TGTGCCAGCTCACCAAAGGACATAATATCCACAGATACGCAGTATTTT.

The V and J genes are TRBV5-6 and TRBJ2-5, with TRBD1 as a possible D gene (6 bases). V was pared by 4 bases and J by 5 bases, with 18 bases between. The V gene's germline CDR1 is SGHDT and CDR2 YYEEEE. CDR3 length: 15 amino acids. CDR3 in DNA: TGTGCCAGCAGCCGGACAGCGAGGGTCGTGGAGACCCAGTACTTC. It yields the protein CASSRTARVVETQYF.

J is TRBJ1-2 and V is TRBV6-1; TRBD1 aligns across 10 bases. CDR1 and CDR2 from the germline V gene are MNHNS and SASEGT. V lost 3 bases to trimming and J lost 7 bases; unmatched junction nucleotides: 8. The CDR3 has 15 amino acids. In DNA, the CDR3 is TGTGCCAGCAGTGACCCGGGACAGGGGTTTATTGGCTACACCTTC. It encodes CASSDPGQGFIGYTF.

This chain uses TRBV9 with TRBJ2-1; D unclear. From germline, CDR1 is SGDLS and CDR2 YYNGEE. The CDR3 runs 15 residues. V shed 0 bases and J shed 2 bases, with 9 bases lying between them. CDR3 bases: TGTGCCAGCAGCGTAGACGGCGAGACCTACAATGAGCAGTTCTTC. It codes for CASSVDGETYNEQFF. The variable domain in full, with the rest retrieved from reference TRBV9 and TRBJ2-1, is DSGVTQTPKHLITATGQRVTLRCSPRSGDLSVYWYQQSLDQGLQFLIQYYNGEERAKGNILERFSAQQFPDLHSELNLSSLELGDSALYFCASSVDGETYNEQFFGPGTRLTVL.

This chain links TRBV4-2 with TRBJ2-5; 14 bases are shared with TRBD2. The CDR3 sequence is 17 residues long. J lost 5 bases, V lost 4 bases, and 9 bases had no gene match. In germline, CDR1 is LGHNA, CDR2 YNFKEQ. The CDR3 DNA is TGTGCCAGCAGCCCCCAGACTAGCGGGGGGGCCGGGGAGACCCAGTACTTC. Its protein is CASSPQTSGGAGETQYF.

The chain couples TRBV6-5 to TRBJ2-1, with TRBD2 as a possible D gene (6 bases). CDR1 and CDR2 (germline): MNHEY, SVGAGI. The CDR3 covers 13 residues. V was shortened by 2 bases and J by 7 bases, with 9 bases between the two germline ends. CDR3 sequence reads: CASSYGRRNEQFF. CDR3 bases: TGTGCCAGCAGTTACGGGAGGAGGAATGAGCAGTTCTTC.

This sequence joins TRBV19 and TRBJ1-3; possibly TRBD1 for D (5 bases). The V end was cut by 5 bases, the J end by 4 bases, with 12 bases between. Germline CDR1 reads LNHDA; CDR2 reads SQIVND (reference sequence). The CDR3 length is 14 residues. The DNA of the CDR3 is TGTGCCAGTAGTGGGACGGGCGCGGGAAACACCATATATTTT. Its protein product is CASSGTGAGNTIYF.